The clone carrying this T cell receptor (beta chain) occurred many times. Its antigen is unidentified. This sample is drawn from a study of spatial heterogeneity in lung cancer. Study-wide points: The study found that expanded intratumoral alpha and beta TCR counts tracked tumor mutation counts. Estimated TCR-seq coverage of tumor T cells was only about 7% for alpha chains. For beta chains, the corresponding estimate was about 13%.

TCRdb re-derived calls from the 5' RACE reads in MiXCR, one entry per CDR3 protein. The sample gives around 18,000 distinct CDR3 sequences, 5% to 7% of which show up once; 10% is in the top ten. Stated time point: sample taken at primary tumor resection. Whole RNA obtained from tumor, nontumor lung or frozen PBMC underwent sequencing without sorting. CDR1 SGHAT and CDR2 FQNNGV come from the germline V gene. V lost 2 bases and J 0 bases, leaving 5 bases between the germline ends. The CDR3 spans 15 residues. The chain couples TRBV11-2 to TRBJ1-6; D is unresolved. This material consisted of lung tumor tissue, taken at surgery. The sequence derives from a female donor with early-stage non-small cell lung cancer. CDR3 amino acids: CASSLSRSYNSPLHF. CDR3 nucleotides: TGTGCCAGCAGCTTAAGCCGCTCCTATAATTCACCCCTCCACTTT.